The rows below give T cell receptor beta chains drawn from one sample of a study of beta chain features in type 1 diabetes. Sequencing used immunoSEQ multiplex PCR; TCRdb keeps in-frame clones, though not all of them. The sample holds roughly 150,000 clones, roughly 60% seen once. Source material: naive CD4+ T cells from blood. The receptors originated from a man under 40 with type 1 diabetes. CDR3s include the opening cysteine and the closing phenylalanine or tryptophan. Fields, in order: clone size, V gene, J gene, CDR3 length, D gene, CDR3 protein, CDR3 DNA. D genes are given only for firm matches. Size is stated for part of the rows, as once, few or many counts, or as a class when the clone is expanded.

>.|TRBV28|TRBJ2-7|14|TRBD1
CASSSRDRGYEQYF
TGTGCCAGCAGTTCCAGAGACAGGGGCTACGAGCAGTACTTC
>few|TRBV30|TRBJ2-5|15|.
CAWSVTDRPGETQYF
TGTGCCTGGAGTGTGACTGACAGGCCCGGGGAGACCCAGTACTTC
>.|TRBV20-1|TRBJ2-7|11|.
CSAIRSYEQYF
TGCAGTGCTATTCGCAGTTACGAGCAGTACTTC
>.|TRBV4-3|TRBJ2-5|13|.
CASSQGRGETQYF
TGCGCCAGCAGCCAAGGACGCGGGGAGACCCAGTACTTC
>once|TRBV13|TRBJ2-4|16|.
CASSPRSGVPTNIQYF
TGTGCCAGCAGCCCCCGGTCCGGGGTCCCGACAAACATTCAGTACTTC
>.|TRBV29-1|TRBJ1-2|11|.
CSVDRDYGYTF
TGCAGCGTTGACAGAGACTATGGCTACACCTTC
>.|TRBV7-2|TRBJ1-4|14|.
CASSRDRNNEKLFF
TGTGCCAGCAGCCGCGACAGAAATAATGAAAAACTGTTTTTT
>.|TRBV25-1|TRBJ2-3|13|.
CASSYLATDTQYF
TGTGCCAGCAGTTACCTAGCAACGGATACGCAGTATTTT
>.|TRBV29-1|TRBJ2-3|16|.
CSVEDFYDRGTDTQYF
TGCAGCGTTGAAGATTTTTACGACCGTGGGACAGATACGCAGTATTTT
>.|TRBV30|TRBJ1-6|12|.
CAWMREGSPLHF
TGTGCCTGGATGAGGGAGGGTTCACCCCTCCACTTT
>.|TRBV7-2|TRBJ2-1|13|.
CASSLSRGHEQFF
TGTGCCAGCAGCTTATCCAGGGGCCATGAGCAGTTCTTC
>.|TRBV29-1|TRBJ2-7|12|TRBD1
CSVRQGAYEQYF
TGCAGCGTAAGACAGGGGGCCTACGAGCAGTACTTC
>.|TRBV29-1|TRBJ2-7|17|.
CSVELFERGPSSYEQYF
TGCAGCGTTGAACTTTTCGAGCGAGGACCGTCCTCCTACGAGCAGTACTTC
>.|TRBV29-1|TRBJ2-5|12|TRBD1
CSVTGGGETQYF
TGCAGCGTGACAGGGGGCGGAGAGACCCAGTACTTC
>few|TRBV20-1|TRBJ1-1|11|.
CSAMSNTEAFF
TGCAGTGCTATGAGTAACACTGAAGCTTTCTTT
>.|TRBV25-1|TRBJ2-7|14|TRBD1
CASSARGTDYEQYF
TGTGCCAGCAGTGCACGAGGGACAGACTACGAGCAGTACTTC
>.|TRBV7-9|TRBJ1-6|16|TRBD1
CASSRIEGAYNSPLHF
TGTGCCAGCAGCCGCATTGAGGGGGCATACAATTCACCCCTCCACTTT
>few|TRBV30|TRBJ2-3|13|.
CAWSRQPTDTQYF
TGTGCCTGGAGTAGACAGCCCACAGATACGCAGTATTTT
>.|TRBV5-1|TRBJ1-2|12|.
CASSSSREGYTF
TGCGCCAGCAGCTCTTCCCGAGAAGGCTACACCTTC
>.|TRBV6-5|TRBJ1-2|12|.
CASKGRNYGYTF
TGTGCCAGCAAAGGACGGAACTATGGCTACACCTTC
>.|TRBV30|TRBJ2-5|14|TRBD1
CAVDPGTGPETQYF
TGTGCCGTTGACCCCGGGACAGGCCCGGAGACCCAGTACTTC
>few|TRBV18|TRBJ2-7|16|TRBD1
CASSRGQGAMSYEQYF
TGTGCCAGCTCACGCGGACAGGGGGCGATGTCCTACGAGCAGTACTTC
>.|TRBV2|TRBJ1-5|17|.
CASSERAGAYSNQPQHF
TGTGCCAGCAGTGAAAGGGCGGGGGCCTATAGCAATCAGCCCCAGCATTTT
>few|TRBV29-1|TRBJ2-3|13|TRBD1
CSGGQGYTDTQYF
TGCAGCGGCGGACAGGGCTACACAGATACGCAGTATTTT
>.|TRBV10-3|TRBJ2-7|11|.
CAISDSYEQYF
TGTGCCATCAGTGACTCCTACGAGCAGTACTTC
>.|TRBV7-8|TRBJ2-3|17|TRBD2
CASSSTLQLAGADTQYF
TGTGCCAGCAGCTCCACACTGCAACTAGCGGGGGCAGATACGCAGTATTTT
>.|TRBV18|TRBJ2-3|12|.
CASSPSGDTQYF
TGTGCCAGCTCACCTAGTGGAGATACGCAGTATTTT
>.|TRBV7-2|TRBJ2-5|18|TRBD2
CASSLARTSGGSRETQYF
TGTGCCAGCAGCTTAGCGCGGACTAGCGGGGGATCGAGAGAGACCCAGTACTTC
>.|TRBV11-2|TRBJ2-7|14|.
CASSLDSLVTEQYF
TGTGCCAGCAGCTTAGACTCCCTGGTAACCGAGCAGTACTTC
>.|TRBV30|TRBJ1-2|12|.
CAWSIGDYGYTF
TGTGCCTGGAGTATAGGCGACTATGGCTACACCTTC
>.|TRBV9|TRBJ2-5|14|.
CASSGVEPKETQYF
TGTGCCAGCAGCGGTGTAGAACCAAAAGAGACCCAGTACTTC
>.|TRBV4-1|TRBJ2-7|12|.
CASSPQGTEQYF
TGCGCCAGCAGCCCTCAGGGGACCGAGCAGTACTTC
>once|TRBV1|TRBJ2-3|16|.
CTSSQDPRTGDGTQYF
TGCACCAGCAGCCAAGATCCTAGGACAGGGGACGGTACGCAGTATTTT
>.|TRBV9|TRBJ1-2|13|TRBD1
CASSPGTGYGYTF
TGTGCCAGCAGCCCCGGGACAGGCTATGGCTACACCTTC
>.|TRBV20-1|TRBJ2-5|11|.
CSANLGETQYF
TGCAGTGCTAATCTGGGGGAGACCCAGTACTTC
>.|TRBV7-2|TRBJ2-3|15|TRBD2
CASTLSGTSTDTQYF
TGTGCCAGCACCCTTAGCGGGACTAGCACAGATACGCAGTATTTT
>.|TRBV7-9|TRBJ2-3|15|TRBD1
CASSLTDRGLDTQYF
TGTGCCAGCAGCTTAACCGACAGGGGGCTAGATACGCAGTATTTT
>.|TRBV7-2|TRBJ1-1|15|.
CASSPSPPVLTEAFF
TGTGCCAGCAGCCCCTCCCCCCCCGTCCTCACTGAAGCTTTCTTT
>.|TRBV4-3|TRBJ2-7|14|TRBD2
CASGRGLPPYEQYF
TGCGCCAGCGGACGGGGACTACCTCCCTACGAGCAGTACTTC
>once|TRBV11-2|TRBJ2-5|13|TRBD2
CASSRTSEETQYF
TGTGCCAGCAGCCGGACTAGCGAAGAGACCCAGTACTTC
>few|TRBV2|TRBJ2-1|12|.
CASILGGEGQFF
TGTGCCAGCATCCTTGGGGGTGAAGGGCAGTTCTTC
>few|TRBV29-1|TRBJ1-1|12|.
CSVAGGRTEAFF
TGCAGCGTTGCCGGTGGCAGGACTGAAGCTTTCTTT
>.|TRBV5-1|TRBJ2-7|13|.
CASSWDNSYEQYF
TGCGCCAGCAGCTGGGACAACTCCTACGAGCAGTACTTC
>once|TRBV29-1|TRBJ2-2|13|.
CSAGTVNTGELFF
TGCAGCGCGGGGACGGTAAACACCGGGGAGCTGTTTTTT
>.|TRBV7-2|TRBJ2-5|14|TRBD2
CASSPTSGGKTQYF
TGTGCCAGCAGTCCTACTAGCGGGGGAAAGACCCAGTACTTC
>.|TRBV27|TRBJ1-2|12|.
CASTYPGNGYTF
TGTGCCAGCACCTACCCAGGGAATGGCTACACCTTC
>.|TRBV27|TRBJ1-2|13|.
CASRGWGAHGYTF
TGTGCCAGCAGGGGTTGGGGGGCCCATGGCTACACCTTC
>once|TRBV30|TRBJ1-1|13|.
CAWSARQSTEAFF
TGTGCCTGGAGTGCTCGACAGAGCACTGAAGCTTTCTTT
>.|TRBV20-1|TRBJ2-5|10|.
CSARKETQYF
TGCAGTGCTAGAAAAGAGACCCAGTACTTC
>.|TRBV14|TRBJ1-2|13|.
CASSQGLWYGYTF
TGTGCCAGCAGCCAAGGACTTTGGTATGGCTACACCTTC